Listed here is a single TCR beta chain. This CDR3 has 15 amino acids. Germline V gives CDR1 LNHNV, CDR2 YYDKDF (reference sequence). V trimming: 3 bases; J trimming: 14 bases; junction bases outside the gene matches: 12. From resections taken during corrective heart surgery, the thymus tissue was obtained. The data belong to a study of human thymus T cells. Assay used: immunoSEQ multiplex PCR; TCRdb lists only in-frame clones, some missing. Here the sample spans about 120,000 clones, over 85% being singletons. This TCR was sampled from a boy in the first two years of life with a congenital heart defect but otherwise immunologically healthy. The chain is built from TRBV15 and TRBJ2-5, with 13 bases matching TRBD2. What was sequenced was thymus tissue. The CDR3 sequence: CATSSVTSGGAQRYF. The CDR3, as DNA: TGTGCCACCAGCAGCGTTACTAGCGGGGGGGCCCAAAGATACTTC.